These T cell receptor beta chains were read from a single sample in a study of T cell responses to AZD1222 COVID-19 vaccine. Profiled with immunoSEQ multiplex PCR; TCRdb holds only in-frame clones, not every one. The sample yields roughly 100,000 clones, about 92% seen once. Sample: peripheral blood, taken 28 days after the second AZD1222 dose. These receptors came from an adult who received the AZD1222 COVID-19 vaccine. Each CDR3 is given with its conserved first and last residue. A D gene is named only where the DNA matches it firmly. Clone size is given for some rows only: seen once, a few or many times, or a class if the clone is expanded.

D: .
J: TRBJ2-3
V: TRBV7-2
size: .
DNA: TGTGCCAGCAGCGCCTGGCTCTTGCCGTATTTT
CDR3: CASSAWLLPYF

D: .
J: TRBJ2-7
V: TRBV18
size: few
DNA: TGTGCCAGCTCACCACCCAGCCTCAACGAGCAGTACTTC
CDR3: CASSPPSLNEQYF

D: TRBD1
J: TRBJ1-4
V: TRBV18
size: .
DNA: TGTGCCAGCTCAAGCGACAGGGAAGGGGGTGAAAAACTGTTTTTT
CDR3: CASSSDREGGEKLFF

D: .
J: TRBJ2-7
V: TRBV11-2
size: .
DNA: TGTGCCAGCAGCTTAGGCATAGCGAGTACCTACGAGCAGTACTTC
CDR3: CASSLGIASTYEQYF

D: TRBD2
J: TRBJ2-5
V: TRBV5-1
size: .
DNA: TGCGCCAGCAGCTCACCCGGGACTAGCGGGGGGGCGGGGGAGACCCAGTACTTC
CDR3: CASSSPGTSGGAGETQYF

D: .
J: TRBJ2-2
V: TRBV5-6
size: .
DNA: TGTGCCAGCAGCTTCTTATCGGCGGACACCGGGGAGCTGTTTTTT
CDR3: CASSFLSADTGELFF

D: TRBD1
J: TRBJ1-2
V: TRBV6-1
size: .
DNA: TGTGCCAGCAGCGAAGGACAGGGAGGTTATGGCTACACCTTC
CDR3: CASSEGQGGYGYTF

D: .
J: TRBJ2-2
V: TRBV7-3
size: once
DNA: TGTGCCAGCAGCTTCAAGAACACCGGGGAGCTGTTTTTT
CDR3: CASSFKNTGELFF

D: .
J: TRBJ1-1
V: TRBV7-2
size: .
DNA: TGTGCCAGCAGCGCCGGGATGAACACTGAAGCTTTCTTT
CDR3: CASSAGMNTEAFF

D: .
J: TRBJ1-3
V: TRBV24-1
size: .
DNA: TGTGCCACCAGTGATAACCGGGGCTCTGGAAACACCATATATTTT
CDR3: CATSDNRGSGNTIYF

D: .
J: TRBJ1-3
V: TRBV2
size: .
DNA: TGTGCCAGCAGTGATGCCTACACCATATATTTT
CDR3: CASSDAYTIYF

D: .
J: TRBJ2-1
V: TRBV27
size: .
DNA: TGTGCCAGCAGTATTAGGGGGGGCGTGGGTGAGCAGTTCTTC
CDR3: CASSIRGGVGEQFF

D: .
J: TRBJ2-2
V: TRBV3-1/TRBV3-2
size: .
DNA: TGTGCCAGCAGCCAAGACAGGGAGCTGTTTTTT
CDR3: CASSQDRELFF

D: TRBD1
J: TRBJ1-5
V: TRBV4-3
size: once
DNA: TGCGCCAGCAGCCAAGGGACAGGGGCCAATCAGCCCCAGCATTTT
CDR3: CASSQGTGANQPQHF

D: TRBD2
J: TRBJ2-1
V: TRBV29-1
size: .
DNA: TGCGCATCCGGGGGGAACTACAATGAGCAGTTCTTC
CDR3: CASGGNYNEQFF

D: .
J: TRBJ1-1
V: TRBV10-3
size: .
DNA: TGTGCCATCAGTGAGGGGGGGCCCGAAGCTTTCTTT
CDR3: CAISEGGPEAFF

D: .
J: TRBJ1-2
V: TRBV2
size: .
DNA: TGTGCCATCGTAAAGACAGTTCGGTATGGCTACACCTTC
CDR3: CAIVKTVRYGYTF

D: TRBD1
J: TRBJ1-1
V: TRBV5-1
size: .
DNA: TGCGCCAGCAGCCACGACAGGGGGATGAACACTGAAGCTTTCTTT
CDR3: CASSHDRGMNTEAFF

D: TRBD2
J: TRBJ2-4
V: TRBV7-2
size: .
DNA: TGTGCCAGCAGCGCGGGGGGATCCAAAAACATTCAGTACTTC
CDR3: CASSAGGSKNIQYF

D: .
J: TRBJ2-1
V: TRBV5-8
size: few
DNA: TGTGCCAGCAGCCCGAAGACTTGGACTACTGACAATGAGCAGTTCTTC
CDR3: CASSPKTWTTDNEQFF

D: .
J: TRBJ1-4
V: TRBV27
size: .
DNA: TGTGCCAGCAGTTTATGGGGAGATGAAAAACTGTTTTTT
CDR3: CASSLWGDEKLFF

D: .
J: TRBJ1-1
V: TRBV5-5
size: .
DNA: TGTGCCAGCACCAATGGGGCCTCGAACACTGAAGCTTTCTTT
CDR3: CASTNGASNTEAFF

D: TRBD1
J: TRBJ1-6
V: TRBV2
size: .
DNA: TGTGCCAGCAGCGCCCCAGGGGGCGCGGAATCACCCCTCCACTTT
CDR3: CASSAPGGAESPLHF

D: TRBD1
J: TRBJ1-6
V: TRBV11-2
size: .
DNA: TGTGCCAGCAGCCCCCATAGAGGGACAGTTAATTCACCCCTCCACTTT
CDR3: CASSPHRGTVNSPLHF

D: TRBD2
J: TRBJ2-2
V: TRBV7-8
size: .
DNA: TGTGCCAGCAGCCGAGGCGGGGGGTGGAACACCGGGGAGCTGTTTTTT
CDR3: CASSRGGGWNTGELFF

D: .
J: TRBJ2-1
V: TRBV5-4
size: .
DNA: TGTGCCAGCAGACGAATGACTCGTCCCCTTATGAATGAGCAGTTCTTC
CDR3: CASRRMTRPLMNEQFF

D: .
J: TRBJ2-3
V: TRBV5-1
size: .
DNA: TGCGCCAGCAGCTATAGGCTAGTTGGGGATACGCAGTATTTT
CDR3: CASSYRLVGDTQYF

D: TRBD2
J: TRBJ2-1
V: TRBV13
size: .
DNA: TGTGCCAGCAGCCCACTAGCGGGGGACTCCTACAATGAGCAGTTCTTC
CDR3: CASSPLAGDSYNEQFF